These 7 T cell receptor beta chains share one sample of origin, sequenced in a study of T cell changes during pregnancy in multiple sclerosis. Produced via immunoSEQ multiplex PCR; TCRdb's table is partial and in-frame only. Here the sample spans under 95,000 clones, over 85% being singletons. Sequencing used peripheral blood, obtained in the second trimester of pregnancy. The source is a female donor in good health, enrolled as a control in a pregnancy study.

The chain joins TRBV6-6 to TRBJ1-2; TRBD1 is a possible D gene (6 bases). This CDR3 spans 15 amino acids. Trimming cost V 5 bases and J 2 bases, with 15 bases left between them. The germline gives CDR1 MNHNY, CDR2 SVGAGI (reference sequence). The CDR3 is CASSPGRGTNYGYTF. The CDR3, as DNA: TGTGCCAGCAGTCCCGGGCGGGGGACAAACTATGGCTACACCTTC.

J is TRBJ2-2 and V is TRBV5-6; 13 bases fit TRBD2. The CDR3 is 17 residues long. CDR1 SGHDT and CDR2 YYEEEE come from the germline V gene. The V and J ends lost 0 bases and 7 bases, in that order; junction bases with no gene match: 6. The CDR3 nucleotides are TGTGCCAGCAGCTTGGCCCTGGGACTAGCGGGATTCGGGGAGCTGTTTTTT. Residues: CASSLALGLAGFGELFF.

The rearrangement uses TRBV27 and TRBJ2-2, with 8 bases identical to TRBD2. The germline CDR1 and CDR2 sequences are MNHEY and SMNVEV (reference sequence). The CDR3 is 15 residues long. The V and J ends lost 3 bases and 5 bases, in that order; junction bases with no gene match: 5. The CDR3 DNA reads TGTGCCAGCAGTTTTAAGGCGGGAGGAACCGGGGAGCTGTTTTTT. This encodes CASSFKAGGTGELFF.

The rearrangement links TRBV4-1 to TRBJ2-1, with D tentatively TRBD2 (5 bases). V was shortened by 0 bases and J by 0 bases, with 9 bases between the two germline ends. This CDR3 comprises 16 residues. CDR1 and CDR2 (germline): MGHRA, YSYEKL. The CDR3 DNA is TGCGCCAGCAGCCAAGATCTCCGGGACTCCTACAATGAGCAGTTCTTC. Its protein product is CASSQDLRDSYNEQFF.

The chain couples TRBV18 to TRBJ2-2; no firm D call. CDR1 is KGHSH and CDR2 is LQKENI in the germline V gene. The CDR3 is made up of 15 amino acids. The germline V and J ends were trimmed by 2 bases and 4 bases, with 11 bases remaining between them. The CDR3 region is CASSPYDQVTGELFF. The CDR3 coding sequence is TGTGCCAGCTCACCATATGACCAGGTCACCGGGGAGCTGTTTTTT.

This clone was observed a single time. The rearrangement joins TRBV5-1 to TRBJ1-3, with 7 bases lining up with TRBD1. The CDR3 runs 15 residues. CDR1 and CDR2 (germline): SGHRS, YFSETQ. Trimming removed 5 bases from V and 1 base from J; junction bases left unmatched: 6. In nucleotides, the CDR3 is TGCGCCAGCAGTCGGGACAGCCGTTCTGGAAACACCATATATTTT. Translated: CASSRDSRSGNTIYF.

The chain links TRBV5-4 to TRBJ2-7; the match to TRBD1 covers 9 bases. Germline CDR1 and CDR2: SGHNT and YYREEE (reference sequence). The trim removed 4 bases at V and 0 bases at J, leaving 5 bases unmatched. This CDR3 is built from 15 residues. The CDR3 DNA reads as TGTGCCAGCAGCCATGGACAGGGGAGCTCCTACGAGCAGTACTTC. Translation: CASSHGQGSSYEQYF.